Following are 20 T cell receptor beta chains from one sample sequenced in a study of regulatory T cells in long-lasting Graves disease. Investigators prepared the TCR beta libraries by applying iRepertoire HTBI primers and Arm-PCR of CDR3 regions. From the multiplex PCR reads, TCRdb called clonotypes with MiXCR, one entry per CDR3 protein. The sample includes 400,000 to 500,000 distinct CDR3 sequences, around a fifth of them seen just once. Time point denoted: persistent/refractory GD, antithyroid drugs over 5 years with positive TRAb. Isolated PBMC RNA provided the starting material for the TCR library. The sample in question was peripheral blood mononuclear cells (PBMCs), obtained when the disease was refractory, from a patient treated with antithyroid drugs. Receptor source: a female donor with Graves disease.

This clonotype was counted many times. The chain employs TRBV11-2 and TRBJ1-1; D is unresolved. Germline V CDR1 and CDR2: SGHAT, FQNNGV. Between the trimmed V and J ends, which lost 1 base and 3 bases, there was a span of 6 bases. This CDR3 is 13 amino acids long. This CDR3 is CASSLAMYTEAFF. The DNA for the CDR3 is TGTGCCAGCAGCTTAGCCATGTACACTGAAGCTTTCTTT.

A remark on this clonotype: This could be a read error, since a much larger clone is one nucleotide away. The CDR3 region is CASSESAGQGGSGGYTF. The CDR3, as DNA: TGTGCCAGCAGTGAGTCGGCGGGACAGGGTGGGAGTGGCGGCTACACCTTC. The chain is built from TRBV6-2 or TRBV6-3 and TRBJ1-2; 9 nucleotides align to TRBD1. J gave up 8 bases and V 5 bases, and 18 bases lay outside the gene matches. From germline, CDR1 is MNHEY and CDR2 SVGEGT. The CDR3 has 17 amino acids.

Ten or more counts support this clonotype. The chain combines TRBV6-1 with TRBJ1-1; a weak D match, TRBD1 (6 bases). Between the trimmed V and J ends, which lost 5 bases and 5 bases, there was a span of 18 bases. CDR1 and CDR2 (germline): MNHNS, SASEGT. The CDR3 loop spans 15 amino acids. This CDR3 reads CASSLTRTVGTEAFF. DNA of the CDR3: TGTGCCAGCAGTCTAACCCGGACAGTCGGAACTGAAGCTTTCTTT.

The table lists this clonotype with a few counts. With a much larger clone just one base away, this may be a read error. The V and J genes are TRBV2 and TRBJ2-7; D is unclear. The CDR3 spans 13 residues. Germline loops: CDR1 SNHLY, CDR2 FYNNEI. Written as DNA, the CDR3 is TGTGCCAGTAATGTCCCGAGCTCCTACGAGCAGTGCTTC. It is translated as CASNVPSSYEQCF.

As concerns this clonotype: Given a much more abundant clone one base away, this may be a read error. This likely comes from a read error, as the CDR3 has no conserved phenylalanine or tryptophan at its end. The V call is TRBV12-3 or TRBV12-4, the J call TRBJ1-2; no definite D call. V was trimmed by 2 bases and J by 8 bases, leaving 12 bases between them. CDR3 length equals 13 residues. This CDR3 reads CASSLPRGGGYTI. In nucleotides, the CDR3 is TGTGCCAGCAGTTTACCCCGTGGAGGAGGCTACACCATC.

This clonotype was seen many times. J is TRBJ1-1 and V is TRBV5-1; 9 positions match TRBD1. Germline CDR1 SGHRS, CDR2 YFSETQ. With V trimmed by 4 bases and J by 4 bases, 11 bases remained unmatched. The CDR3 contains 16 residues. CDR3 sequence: CASSLPGQGRFTEAFF. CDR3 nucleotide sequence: TGCGCCAGCAGCCTACCGGGACAGGGTAGGTTCACTGAAGCTTTCTTT.

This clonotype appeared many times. CDR3 nucleotide sequence: TGTGCCATCAGTGGGGGACAGGGAACGCGCTACACCTTC. This translates into CAISGGQGTRYTF. V usage is TRBV10-3 and J usage is TRBJ1-2; 9 nucleotides align to TRBD1. Trimming removed 4 bases from V and 9 bases from J; junction bases left unmatched: 6. The CDR3 loop spans 13 amino acids. The V gene's germline CDR1 is ENHRY and CDR2 SYGVKD.

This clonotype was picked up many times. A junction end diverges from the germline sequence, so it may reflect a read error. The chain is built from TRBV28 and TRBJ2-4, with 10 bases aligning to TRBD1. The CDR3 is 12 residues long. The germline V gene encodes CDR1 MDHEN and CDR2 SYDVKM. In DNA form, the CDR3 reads TGTGCCAGCAGTTCGGGACCGGGACAGGGGATCTTC. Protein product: CASSSGPGQGIF.

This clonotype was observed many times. CDR3: CASSSYIETQYF. CDR3 nucleotide sequence: TGTGCCAGCAGTTCGTATATCGAGACCCAGTACTTC. This rearrangement joins TRBV28 to TRBJ2-5; D is uncertain. Trimming left V 4 bases short and J 5 bases short, with 8 bases between. The CDR3 has 12 amino acids. CDR1 is MDHEN and CDR2 is SYDVKM in the germline V gene.

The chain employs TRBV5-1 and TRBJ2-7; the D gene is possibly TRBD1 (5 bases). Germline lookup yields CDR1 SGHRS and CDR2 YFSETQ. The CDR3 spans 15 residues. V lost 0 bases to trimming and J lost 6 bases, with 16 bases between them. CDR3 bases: TGCGCCAGCAGCTTGGGACAGACTGTCTGGGGCGAGCAGTACTTC. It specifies CASSLGQTVWGEQYF.

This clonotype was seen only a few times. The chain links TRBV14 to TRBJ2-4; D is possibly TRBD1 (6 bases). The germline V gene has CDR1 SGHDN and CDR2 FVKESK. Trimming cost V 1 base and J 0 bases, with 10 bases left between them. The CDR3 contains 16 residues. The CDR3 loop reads CASSQVMTGAKNIQYF. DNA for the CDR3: TGTGCCAGCAGCCAAGTTATGACAGGAGCCAAAAACATTCAGTACTTC.

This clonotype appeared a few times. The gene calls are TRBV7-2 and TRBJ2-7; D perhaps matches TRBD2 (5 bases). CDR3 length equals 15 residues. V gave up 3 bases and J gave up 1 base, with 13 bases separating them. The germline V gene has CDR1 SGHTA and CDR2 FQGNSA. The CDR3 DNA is TGTGCCAGCAGCTTCCGGACGGGGTCATCCTACGAGCAGTACTTC. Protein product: CASSFRTGSSYEQYF.

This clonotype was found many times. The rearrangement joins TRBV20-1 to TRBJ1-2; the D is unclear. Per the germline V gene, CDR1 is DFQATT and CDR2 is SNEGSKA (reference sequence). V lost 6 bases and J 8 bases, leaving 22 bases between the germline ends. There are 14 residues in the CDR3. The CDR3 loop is CSAILPRRLGGYTF. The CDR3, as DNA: TGCAGTGCCATCCTCCCCCGGAGGCTAGGGGGCTACACCTTC.

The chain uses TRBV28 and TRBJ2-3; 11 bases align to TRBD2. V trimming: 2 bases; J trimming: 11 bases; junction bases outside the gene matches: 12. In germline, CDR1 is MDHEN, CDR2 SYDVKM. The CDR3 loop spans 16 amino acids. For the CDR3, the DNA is TGTGCCAGCAGTTTACCTAGCGGGAGGTGGACTTTTGGGCAGTATTTT. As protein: CASSLPSGRWTFGQYF.

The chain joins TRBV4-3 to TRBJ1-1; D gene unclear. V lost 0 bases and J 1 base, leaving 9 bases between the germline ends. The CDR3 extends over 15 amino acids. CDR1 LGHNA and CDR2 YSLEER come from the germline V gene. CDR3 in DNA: TGCGCCAGCAGCCAAGATAGGTGGGGGAACACTGAAGCTTTCTTT. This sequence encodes CASSQDRWGNTEAFF.

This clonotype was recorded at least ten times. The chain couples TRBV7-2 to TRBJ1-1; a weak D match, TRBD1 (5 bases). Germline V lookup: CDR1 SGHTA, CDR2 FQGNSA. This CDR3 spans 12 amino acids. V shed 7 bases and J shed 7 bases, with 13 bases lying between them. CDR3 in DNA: TGTGCCAGCAATCAACACCAGGGTGAAGCTTTCTTT. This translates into CASNQHQGEAFF.

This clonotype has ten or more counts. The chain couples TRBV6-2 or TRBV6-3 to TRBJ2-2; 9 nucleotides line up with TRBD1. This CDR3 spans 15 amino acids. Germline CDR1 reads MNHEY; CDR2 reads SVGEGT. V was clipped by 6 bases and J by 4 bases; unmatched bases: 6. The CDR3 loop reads CASSSTGGVTGELFF. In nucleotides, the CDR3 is TGTGCCAGCAGCTCGACAGGGGGTGTCACCGGGGAGCTGTTTTTT.

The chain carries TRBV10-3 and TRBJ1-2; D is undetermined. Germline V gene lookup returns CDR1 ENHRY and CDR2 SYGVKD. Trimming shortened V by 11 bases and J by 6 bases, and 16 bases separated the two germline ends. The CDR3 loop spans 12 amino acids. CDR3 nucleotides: TGTGCCTCCGGCGTCTCCCTAGATGGCTACACCTTC. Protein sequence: CASGVSLDGYTF.

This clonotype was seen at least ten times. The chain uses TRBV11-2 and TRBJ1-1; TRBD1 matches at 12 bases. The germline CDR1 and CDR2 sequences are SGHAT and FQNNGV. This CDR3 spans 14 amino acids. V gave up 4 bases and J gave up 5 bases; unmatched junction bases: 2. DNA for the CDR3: TGTGCCAGCAGCTGGGACAGGGGGCGGACTGAAGCTTTCTTT. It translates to CASSWDRGRTEAFF.

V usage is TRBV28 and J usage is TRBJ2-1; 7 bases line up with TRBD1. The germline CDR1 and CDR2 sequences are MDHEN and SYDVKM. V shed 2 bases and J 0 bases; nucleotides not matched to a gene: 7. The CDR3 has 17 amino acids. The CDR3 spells CASSLAYRGSSYNEQFF. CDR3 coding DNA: TGTGCCAGCAGTTTAGCATACAGGGGAAGCTCCTACAATGAGCAGTTCTTC.